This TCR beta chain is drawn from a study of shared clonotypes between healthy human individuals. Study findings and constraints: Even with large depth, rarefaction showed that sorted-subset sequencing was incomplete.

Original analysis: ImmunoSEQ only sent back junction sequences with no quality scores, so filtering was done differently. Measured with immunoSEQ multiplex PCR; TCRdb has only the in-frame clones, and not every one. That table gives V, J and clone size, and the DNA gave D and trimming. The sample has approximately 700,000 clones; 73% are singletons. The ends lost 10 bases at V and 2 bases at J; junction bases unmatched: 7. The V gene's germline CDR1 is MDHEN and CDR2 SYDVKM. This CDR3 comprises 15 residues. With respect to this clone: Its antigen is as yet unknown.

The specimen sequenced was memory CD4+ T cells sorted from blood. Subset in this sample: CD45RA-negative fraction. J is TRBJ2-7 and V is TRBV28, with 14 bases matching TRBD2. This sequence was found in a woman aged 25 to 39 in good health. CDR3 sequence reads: CATGTSGSGTYEQYF. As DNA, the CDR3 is TGTGCCACCGGGACTAGCGGGAGCGGGACCTACGAGCAGTACTTC. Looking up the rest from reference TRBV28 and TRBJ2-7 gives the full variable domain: DVKVTQSSRYLVKRTGEKVFLECVQDMDHENMFWYRQDPGLGLRLIYFSYDVKMKEKGDIPEGYSVSREKKERFSLILESASTNQTSMYLCATGTSGSGTYEQYFGPGTRLTVT.